The rows below give T cell receptor beta chains drawn from one sample of a study of T cells expressing NK-cell markers. TCRdb reprocessed the 5' RACE reads and reports one entry per CDR3 protein, with no DNA. The ten top clones account for over 1.3%, within a sample of about half a million distinct CDR3 sequences. Sequenced material: blood T cells: a sorted CD56 or NKG2C T cell subset, CD4+ or CD8+ T cells, or bulk PBMC T cells (not recorded which). Every receptor here comes from a woman between 50 and 59 years old in good health. The CDR3 runs from the conserved cysteine through the conserved F or W.

CASSSRGRGILDGYTF,TRBJ1-2,TRBV5-6
CASSLTAGGDFSGNTIYF,TRBJ1-3,TRBV5-1
CASSLERANNEQFF,TRBJ2-1,TRBV7-9
CASSGSWRADNYEQYF,TRBJ2-7,TRBV5-1
CASSVGPRGPGQNEKLFF,TRBJ1-4,TRBV9
CASTPGRPDSYNEQFF,TRBJ2-1,TRBV12-3/TRBV12-4
CSARSYVGQDTQYF,TRBJ2-3,TRBV20-1
CASSSTSRGRTQYF,TRBJ2-3,TRBV7-2
CATSRREGHREQYF,TRBJ2-7,TRBV15
CASTDGETQYF,TRBJ2-5,TRBV6-5
CAVRDRMNEQFF,TRBJ2-1,TRBV12-3/TRBV12-4
CASSAHSGRVDNEQFF,TRBJ2-1,TRBV10-1
CASRSNSGRFTNIQYF,TRBJ2-4,TRBV4-1
CSAPNSGTSNEQFF,TRBJ2-1,TRBV29-1
CASSPPEGREETQYF,TRBJ2-5,TRBV3-1
CSARVSGAYNEQFF,TRBJ2-1,TRBV20-1
CSARDGSTNTGELFF,TRBJ2-2,TRBV20-1
CASSWGSGTGLFF,TRBJ2-1,TRBV5-6
CASTSGIYNEQFF,TRBJ2-1,TRBV6-1
CASSFSGVGADEQFF,TRBJ2-1,TRBV11-2
CASSYRQAITEAFF,TRBJ1-1,TRBV6-5
CASRANTRTDTQYF,TRBJ2-3,TRBV10-2
CASSYSRQKLNTEAFF,TRBJ1-1,TRBV6-5
CASSQDLNTNTGELFF,TRBJ2-2,TRBV3-1